Listed below are T cell receptor beta chains from one sample, sequenced in a study of neurological immune-mediated disorders. One entry per CDR3 protein, called by TCRdb with MiXCR from the 5' RACE reads. Of some 41,000 distinct CDR3 sequences detected, about 14% appear once; the ten largest clones hold approximately 4%. The specimen was CD4+ T cells from blood. The receptor source for this set is a woman aged 55 to 70 with HTLV-1-associated myelopathy (HAM/TSP). The CDR3 runs from the conserved cysteine through the conserved F or W. The D gene is left open where the match is weak.

d_call,v_call,j_call,cdr3_aa
TRBD1,TRBV2,TRBJ1-5,CASGGTGNQPQHF
-,TRBV12-3/TRBV12-4,TRBJ1-5,CASSFIRQPQHF
-,TRBV6-5,TRBJ1-1,CASSPDRGSTSF
TRBD2,TRBV30,TRBJ2-7,CAWSGRPSGGFEQYF
TRBD2,TRBV12-3/TRBV12-4,TRBJ2-5,CASSFATSGGGQETQYF
TRBD2,TRBV4-2,TRBJ2-1,CASSQNSLAGGLNEQFF
TRBD1,TRBV5-6,TRBJ2-6,CASRMTGALGANVLTF
-,TRBV9,TRBJ2-3,CASSVEADTQYF
-,TRBV10-3,TRBJ1-4,CAISEANEKLFF
TRBD1,TRBV20-1,TRBJ1-2,CSARTPGRDRAFRANYGYTF
TRBD1,TRBV6-1,TRBJ2-6,CATDPGTGRSGANVLTF
TRBD2,TRBV10-3,TRBJ2-3,CAISIAGKSTDTQYF
-,TRBV25-1,TRBJ1-1,CASSEFGENTEAFF
-,TRBV30,TRBJ1-6,CAWSVLGETKSPLHF
-,TRBV25-1,TRBJ2-1,CASSEFNEQFF
-,TRBV20-1,TRBJ1-2,CSARAGPTELYGYTF
-,TRBV25-1,TRBJ1-3,CASSERGSRNTIYF
TRBD1,TRBV27,TRBJ1-2,CASSLSTGGGYTF
-,TRBV11-2,TRBJ2-2,CASRLIRANTGELFF